There are a few counts of the clone carrying this T cell receptor (beta chain). No antigen is known for it. From germline, CDR1 is DFQATT and CDR2 SNEGSKA (reference sequence). The CDR3 runs to 14 residues. V was pared by 0 bases and J by 3 bases, with 12 bases between. The data were taken from a study of response to subunit inactivated influenza vaccine. Study results and limitations: Authors suggested each seasonal influenza vaccination recruits few new T cells.

TCRdb redid the calling of the RT-PCR reads with MiXCR, one entry per CDR3 protein. This sample carries approximately 490,000 distinct CDR3 sequences, under 8.5% of them seen once, and the ten largest clones take approximately 14%. The rearrangement links TRBV20-1 to TRBJ2-7, with D possibly being TRBD1 or TRBD2 (5 bases each). Sequenced here: PBMCs from blood, sampled 23 months after vaccination. The receptor comes from a man in his fifties or sixties who received an inactivated influenza vaccine. The CDR3 is CSARESGRNYEQYF. The DNA for the CDR3 is TGCAGTGCTAGAGAATCGGGACGGAACTACGAGCAGTACTTC.